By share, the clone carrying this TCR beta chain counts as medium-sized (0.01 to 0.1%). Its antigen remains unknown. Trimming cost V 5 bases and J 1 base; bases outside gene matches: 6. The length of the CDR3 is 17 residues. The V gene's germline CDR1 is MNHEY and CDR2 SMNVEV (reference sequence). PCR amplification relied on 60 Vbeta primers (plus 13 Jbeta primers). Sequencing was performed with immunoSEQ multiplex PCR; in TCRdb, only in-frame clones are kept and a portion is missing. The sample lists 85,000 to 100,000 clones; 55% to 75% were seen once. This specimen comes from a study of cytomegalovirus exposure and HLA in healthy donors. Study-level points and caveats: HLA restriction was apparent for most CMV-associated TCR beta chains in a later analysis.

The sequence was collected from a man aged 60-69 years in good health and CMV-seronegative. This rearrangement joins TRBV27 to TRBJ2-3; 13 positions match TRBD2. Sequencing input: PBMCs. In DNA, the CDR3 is TGTGCCAGCAGTCTTGGGACTAGCGGGACGGGCACAGATACGCAGTATTTT. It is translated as CASSLGTSGTGTDTQYF.